Given below is one T cell receptor (beta chain) in context. In the source study's methods: Amplification of reference gene primers provided the estimated nucleated cell counts. The table came from immunoSEQ multiplex PCR; TCRdb's copy has only in-frame clones and leaves some out. The DNA was the basis for D and trimming; V, J and clone size are from that table. This table has 150,000 or so clones, 87% appearing once. CDR1 is MDHEN and CDR2 is SYDVKM in the germline V gene. This CDR3 comprises 13 residues. The V end was cut by 8 bases, the J end by 0 bases, with 10 bases between. The sample belongs to a study of blood T cell repertoires in COVID-19. Across the whole study: The United States, Italy and Spain provided the acute and convalescent COVID-19 samples. In each case, the material was cDNA or gDNA derived from T cells, B-cell-depleted T cells, or PBMCs.

The chain carries TRBV28 and TRBJ1-1; the D gene is possibly TRBD1 (6 bases). The receptor was derived from a man older than 75 with acute or convalescent COVID-19. The sequenced material came from peripheral blood. The CDR3 DNA reads as TGTGCCAGCGGGGGACACGTGAACACTGAAGCTTTCTTT. Its protein is CASGGHVNTEAFF.